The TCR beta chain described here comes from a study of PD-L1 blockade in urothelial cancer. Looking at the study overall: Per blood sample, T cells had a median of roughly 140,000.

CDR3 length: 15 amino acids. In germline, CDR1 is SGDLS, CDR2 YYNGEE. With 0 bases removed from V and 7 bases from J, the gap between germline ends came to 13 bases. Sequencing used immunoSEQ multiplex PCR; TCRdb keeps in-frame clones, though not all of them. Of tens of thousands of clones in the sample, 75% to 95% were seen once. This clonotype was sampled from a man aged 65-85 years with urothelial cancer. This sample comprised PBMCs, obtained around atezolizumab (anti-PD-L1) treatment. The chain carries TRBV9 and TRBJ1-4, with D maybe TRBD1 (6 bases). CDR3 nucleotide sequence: TGTGCCAGCAGCGTAGCCGGGGGAGGGGGTGAAAAACTGTTTTTT. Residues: CASSVAGGGGEKLFF.